This is a list of T cell receptor beta chains from one sample in a study of CD39 and CD103 CD8 tumor-infiltrating T cells. The assay was immunoSEQ multiplex PCR, and TCRdb's table has in-frame clones only and misses some. The top ten hold roughly 45% of the sample, which has around 300 clones, 35% to 55% seen once. Specimen: CD39- CD103+ CD8+ T cells sorted from the tumor. The receptors shown here come from a human donor with melanoma. Each CDR3 is given without its conserved first and last residue. A clone size is listed for some rows: how often the clone was seen (once, few, many), or a class if it is expanded.

-,16,TRBV21-1,TRBJ2-3,ASSPSWVAGGGVDTQY
medium-sized,11,TRBV27,TRBJ2-6,ASRGGGANVLT
-,12,TRBV5-6,TRBJ2-1,ASSYGQGAFEQF
-,10,TRBV29-1,TRBJ2-1,SVVTSGNEQF
-,13,TRBV27,TRBJ2-7,ASSSLLGAGSEQY
large,10,TRBV6-5,TRBJ1-1,ASSYPYTEAF
once,16,TRBV7-7,TRBJ2-6,ASSWRPKCQSRANVLT
-,14,TRBV7-3,TRBJ2-2,ASSGASGPNTGELF
few,12,TRBV7-2,TRBJ2-3,ASSLTGSADTQY
medium-sized,11,TRBV4-1,TRBJ1-1,ASSQDRGSEAF
-,13,TRBV6-6,TRBJ2-1,ASSRGGRTYNEQF
large,12,TRBV29-1,TRBJ2-1,SVPFTGFYNEQF
few,12,TRBV28,TRBJ1-2,ASSFLSTAQGYT
-,13,TRBV7-6,TRBJ2-2,ASSSGSGWTGELF
few,14,TRBV7-3,TRBJ2-1,ASSPQGRVDYNEQF
hyperexpanded,12,TRBV6-6,TRBJ1-6,ASSYSTYNSPLH
large,11,TRBV5-1,TRBJ2-3,ASSVDRTDTQY
hyperexpanded,15,TRBV10-3,TRBJ2-3,AIRINLLAGDTDTQY
-,14,TRBV6-4,TRBJ1-5,ASSDSGTGSNQPQH
-,12,TRBV7-4,TRBJ1-2,ASRIGQGQYGYT
-,14,TRBV4-3,TRBJ2-7,ASSLRLAGVRYEQY
hyperexpanded,12,TRBV7-8,TRBJ1-4,ASSPFRGSEKLF
once,14,TRBV7-2,TRBJ2-3,ASSEGLAGGPNTQY
large,14,TRBV6-6,TRBJ2-5,ASSHAGTGGRETQY
few,14,TRBV4-2,TRBJ1-5,ASSQVVQGRNQPQH
medium-sized,12,TRBV7-3,TRBJ1-5,ASSQPDTDQPQH
-,12,TRBV7-4,TRBJ2-1,ASSYGQGAFEQF
hyperexpanded,9,TRBV29-1,TRBJ2-1,SVEMVGEQF
-,14,TRBV21-1,TRBJ1-1,ASRYPVATQFTEAF
-,10,TRBV30,TRBJ2-6,AWEGGANVLT
large,12,TRBV6-5,TRBJ1-6,ASSYSTYNSPLH
-,14,TRBV25-1,TRBJ2-7,ASSEYGSPSSYEQY
hyperexpanded,13,TRBV15,TRBJ1-1,ATSGIHWTGTEAF
once,14,TRBV7-8,TRBJ2-2,ASSFLAGGGTGELF
few,14,TRBV6-6,TRBJ2-1,ASSSTSGSSYNEQF
few,12,TRBV7-8,TRBJ2-3,ASSLTGSADTQY
hyperexpanded,12,TRBV4-1,TRBJ1-5,ASSQPDTDQPQH
medium-sized,11,TRBV7-3,TRBJ1-1,ASSLDGGTEAF
medium-sized,11,TRBV4-1,TRBJ2-7,ASSQGEAYEQY
few,12,TRBV7-9,TRBJ1-2,ASRIGQGQYGYT
-,12,TRBV11-2,TRBJ1-2,ASRIGQGQYGYT
-,14,TRBV11-1,TRBJ2-2,ASSFLAGGGTGELF
-,12,TRBV27,TRBJ1-5,ASSYSGEDQPQH
-,11,TRBV5-8,TRBJ2-7,ASSLVSSHEQY
-,12,TRBV7-8,TRBJ2-7,ASSQGTSVYEQY
-,13,TRBV6-5,TRBJ1-1,AAVKWDRGKYEAF